This T cell receptor beta chain originates from a study of T cells in Graves' hyperthyroidism and ophthalmopathy. The CDR3 regions of TCR beta were amplified from RNA transcripts. During a first-round RT-PCR of the TCR CDR3, the HTBI primer set was used. TCRdb reprocessed the multiplex PCR reads with MiXCR, giving one entry per CDR3 protein. Of around 520,000 distinct CDR3 sequences listed, 14% are singletons. This clonotype came up many times. Trimming left V 6 bases short and J 5 bases short, with 23 bases between. Germline-derived CDR1 and CDR2 are DFQATT and SNEGSKA (reference sequence). The length of the CDR3 is 15 residues.

The TCR sequence derives from a woman in her thirties or forties with Graves' hyperthyroidism. Sequences were obtained from blood. This chain uses TRBV20-1 with TRBJ2-7, with D perhaps TRBD1 or TRBD2 (5 bases each). The CDR3 DNA sequence: TGCAGTGCCGCTAATGCCGGGACCACCGGAGACGAGCAGTACTTC. Encoded protein: CSAANAGTTGDEQYF.